This T cell receptor beta chain was sequenced during a study of T cell repertoires in cytomegalovirus infection. The overall study: A matching HLA type, together with CMV infection, was signaled by public TCR beta signatures.

In TCRdb, the reads were re-called with MiXCR into one record per CDR3 protein. In the table there are about 920,000 distinct CDR3 sequences, less than 40% of which are singletons. Whole-study findings and limits: Ex vivo responses were dominated by HLA-C-restricted CMV-specific TCR beta clonotypes. Of the TCR beta families, the public ones yielded a cumulative frequency that identified carriers of CMV plus the relevant HLA.

The CDR3 is made up of 14 amino acids. From germline, CDR1 is MGHDK and CDR2 SYGVNS. Trimming left V 1 base short and J 2 bases short, with 8 bases between. As to this clonotype: Antigen: not known.

The material sequenced was cultured CD8+ T cells from PBMCs, taken from culture after CMV antigen stimulation. This TCR was sampled from a human donor in good health (CMV status not recorded). Some clones in this sample may be carry-over from other donors' samples. The chain joins TRBV25-1 to TRBJ2-5; D is uncertain. CDR3 in amino acids: CASSEWAEQETQYF. CDR3 nucleotides: TGTGCCAGCAGTGAATGGGCAGAACAAGAGACCCAGTACTTC.